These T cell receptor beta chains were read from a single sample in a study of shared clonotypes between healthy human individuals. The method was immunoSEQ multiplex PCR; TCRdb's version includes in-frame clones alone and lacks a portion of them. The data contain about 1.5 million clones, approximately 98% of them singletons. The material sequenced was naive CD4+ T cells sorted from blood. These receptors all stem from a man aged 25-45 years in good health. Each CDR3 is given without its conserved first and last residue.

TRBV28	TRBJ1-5	ASYGQDNQPQH
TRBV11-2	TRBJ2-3	ASSFLGQVREDTQY
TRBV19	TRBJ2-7	ASSIGRAGEQY
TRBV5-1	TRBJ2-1	ASSLGQGSYNEQF
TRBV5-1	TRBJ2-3	ASSWAQGVRTDTQY
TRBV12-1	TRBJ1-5	ASSRNSVNQPQH
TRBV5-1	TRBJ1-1	ASRTVPGANTEAF
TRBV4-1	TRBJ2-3	ASSPLAGLGLGTDTQY
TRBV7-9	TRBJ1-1	ASSRGVSEAF
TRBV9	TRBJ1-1	ASSAGPNTEAF
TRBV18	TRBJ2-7	ASSPRQGDEQY
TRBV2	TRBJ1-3	ASKVRGNSGNTIY
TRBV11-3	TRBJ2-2	ASSSRGTSPNTGELF
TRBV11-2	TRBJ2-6	ASSLRISGANVLT
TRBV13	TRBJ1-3	ASGKSAGYSGNTIY
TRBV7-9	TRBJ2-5	ASSSAEGTGSQY
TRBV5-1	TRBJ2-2	ASSLRPSGRSYTGELF
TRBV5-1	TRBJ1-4	ASSARGGSEEKLF
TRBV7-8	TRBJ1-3	ASSLVPGLANTIY
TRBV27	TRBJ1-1	ASSLSSYRAGDTEAF
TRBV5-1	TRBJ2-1	ASSVRGETGNEQF
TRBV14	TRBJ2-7	ASRSRGDGSAQQY
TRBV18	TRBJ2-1	ASSPGQGTYNEQF
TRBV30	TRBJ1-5	AWSPQGYSNQPQH
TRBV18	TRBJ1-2	ASSPSYQGDYGYT
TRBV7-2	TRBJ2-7	ASSPGTDPSYEQY
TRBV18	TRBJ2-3	ASSPSRPSTDTQY
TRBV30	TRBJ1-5	AWSVAGNQPQH
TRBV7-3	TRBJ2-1	ASSSGTSGRAEQF
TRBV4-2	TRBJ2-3	ASSQEGAGTDTQY
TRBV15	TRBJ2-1	ATSRGGASYNEQF
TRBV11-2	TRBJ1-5	ASSPSPELPQH
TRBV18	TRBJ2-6	ASSPYGLAGGSSGANVLT
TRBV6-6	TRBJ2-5	ASSHRDSGGEETQY
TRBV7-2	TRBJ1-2	ASSLYQGVNGYT
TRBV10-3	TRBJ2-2	AISVGLAVNTGELF
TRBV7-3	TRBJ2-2	ASSSRQGAVGELF
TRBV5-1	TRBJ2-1	ASSFGLAVSYNEQF
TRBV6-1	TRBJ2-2	ASSEGYWSNREPNTGELF
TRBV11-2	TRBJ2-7	ASSLAGSFEQY
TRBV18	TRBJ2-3	ASSPGTRYTDTQY
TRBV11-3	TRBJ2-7	ASSLNPTAIYEQY
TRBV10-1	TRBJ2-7	ASSGNSYEQY
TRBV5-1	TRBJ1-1	ASSLVGGPSWDTEAF
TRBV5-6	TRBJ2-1	ASSPGRTYNEQF
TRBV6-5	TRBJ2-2	ASSHTANTGELF
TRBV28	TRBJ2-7	ASSPPTGAGSLEQY
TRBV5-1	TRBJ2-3	ASSLEARGPTDTQY
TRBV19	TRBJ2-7	ASSPRTSAAPEQY
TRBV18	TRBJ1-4	ASSPLGGATNEKLF
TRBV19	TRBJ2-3	ASGVGKADTQY
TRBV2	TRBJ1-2	ASSEIQGVTGYT
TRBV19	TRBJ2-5	ASSIYLGPETQY
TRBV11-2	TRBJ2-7	ASSAWGLAAPYEQY